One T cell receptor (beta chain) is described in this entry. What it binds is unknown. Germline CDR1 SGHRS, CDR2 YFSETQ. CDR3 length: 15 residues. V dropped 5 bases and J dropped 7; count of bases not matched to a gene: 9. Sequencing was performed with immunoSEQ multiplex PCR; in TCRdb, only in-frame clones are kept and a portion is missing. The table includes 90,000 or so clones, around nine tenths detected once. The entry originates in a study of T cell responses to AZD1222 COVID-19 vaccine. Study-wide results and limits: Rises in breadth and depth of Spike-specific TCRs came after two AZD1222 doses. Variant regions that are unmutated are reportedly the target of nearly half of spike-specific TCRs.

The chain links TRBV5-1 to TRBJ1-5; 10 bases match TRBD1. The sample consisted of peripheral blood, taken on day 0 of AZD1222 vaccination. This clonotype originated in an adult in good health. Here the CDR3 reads CASRAGQGIGQPQHF. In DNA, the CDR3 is TGCGCCAGCAGGGCGGGACAGGGGATAGGGCAGCCCCAGCATTTT. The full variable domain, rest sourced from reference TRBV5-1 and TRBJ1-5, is KAGVTQTPRYLIKTRGQQVTLSCSPISGHRSVSWYQQTPGQGLQFLFEYFSETQRNKGNFPGRFSGRQFSNSRSEMNVSTLELGDSALYLCASRAGQGIGQPQHFGDGTRLSIL.